These 16 T cell receptor beta chains came from one sample sequenced in a study of TIL therapy for anti-PD-1-resistant metastatic lung cancer. This sample's time point: pre-treatment sample, taken before nivolumab and TIL therapy. The immunoSEQ assay was v3. The protocol was immunoSEQ multiplex PCR, while the TCRdb copy is restricted to in-frame clones and leaves out a portion. The sample shows about 60,000 clones, 69% of them seen only once. The specimen comprised blood, sampled at baseline. These receptors originate from a person between 30 and 80 years old with non-small cell lung cancer.

The V call is TRBV4-2, the J call TRBJ2-3; D is unclear. V lost 1 base and J 2 bases, leaving 13 bases between the germline ends. This CDR3 spans 16 amino acids. Germline lookup yields CDR1 LGHNA and CDR2 YNFKEQ. For the CDR3, the DNA is TGTGCCAGCAGCCAAGCGAGCTCCCAGCTCACAGATACGCAGTATTTT. This translates into CASSQASSQLTDTQYF.

The V and J genes are TRBV29-1 and TRBJ2-7, with D possibly TRBD1 on 6 matching bases. V lost 4 bases, J lost 6 bases, and 16 bases lay in between. The CDR3 extends over 13 amino acids. Germline V gene lookup returns CDR1 SQVTM and CDR2 ANQGSEA. CDR3 nucleotide sequence: TGCAGCGTTGGGACAGTTTTGGGGGCCGAGCAGTACTTC. This encodes CSVGTVLGAEQYF.

This clone was seen only a few times. This chain uses TRBV28 with TRBJ1-1; D unresolved. The length of the CDR3 is 12 residues. CDR1 is MDHEN, CDR2 SYDVKM, per germline. V was shortened by 6 bases and J by 0 bases, with 5 bases between the two germline ends. The CDR3 coding sequence is TGTGCCAGCAGAGTCATGAACACTGAAGCTTTCTTT. Protein sequence: CASRVMNTEAFF.

This clone has a handful of counts. The V call is TRBV9, the J call TRBJ1-1; D might be TRBD1 (5 bases). This CDR3 has 15 amino acids. V dropped 0 bases and J dropped 1 base, with 10 bases sitting between them. CDR1 and CDR2 (germline): SGDLS, YYNGEE. This CDR3 reads CASSVGGRPNTEAFF. CDR3 DNA sequence: TGTGCCAGCAGCGTAGGGGGACGGCCGAACACTGAAGCTTTCTTT.

This chain links TRBV10-1 with TRBJ2-7; 7 bases map to TRBD2. CDR3 length: 14 amino acids. Germline-derived CDR1 and CDR2 are WNHNN and SYGVQD (reference sequence). The ends lost 10 bases at V and 6 bases at J; junction bases unmatched: 15. The CDR3 DNA reads TGCGCCACCTCACGGGGGGACTCCGGCGCCGAGCAGTACTTC. It specifies CATSRGDSGAEQYF.

The chain combines TRBV7-9 with TRBJ1-1; the D is unclear. This CDR3 has 15 residues. From germline, CDR1 is SEHNR and CDR2 FQNEAQ (reference sequence). V lost 5 bases to trimming and J lost 4 bases, with 17 bases between them. In DNA, the CDR3 is TGTGCCAGCAGCCCATATAGGCAATCAGGCACTGAAGCTTTCTTT. This gives the protein CASSPYRQSGTEAFF.

The gene calls are TRBV28 and TRBJ1-2, with TRBD1 matching over 7 bases. CDR3 size: 14 residues. V gave up 5 bases and J gave up 5 bases; unmatched junction bases: 8. Germline V lookup: CDR1 MDHEN, CDR2 SYDVKM. CDR3 loop: CASSPQGRGYGYTF. In nucleotides, the CDR3 is TGTGCCAGCAGTCCACAGGGGAGAGGGTATGGCTACACCTTC.

This chain joins TRBV7-6 and TRBJ1-4; D is perhaps TRBD1 (5 bases). Trimming removed 1 base from V and 7 bases from J, with 19 bases in between. This CDR3 is 17 amino acids long. Per germline, CDR1 SGHVS and CDR2 FNYEAQ. CDR3 sequence: CASSLVSAGEPGEKLFF. CDR3 DNA: TGTGCCAGCAGCTTAGTTTCTGCGGGGGAGCCCGGTGAAAAACTGTTTTTT.

The sample holds a few counts of this clone. The chain links TRBV19 to TRBJ1-5; 10 positions match TRBD1. The CDR3 sequence is 18 residues long. V trimming: 7 bases; J trimming: 3 bases; junction bases outside the gene matches: 15. Germline CDR1 and CDR2: LNHDA and SQIVND (reference sequence). CDR3 sequence: CASNPSLWDRGNNQPQHF. For the CDR3, the DNA is TGTGCCAGTAATCCAAGTTTGTGGGACAGGGGAAACAATCAGCCCCAGCATTTT.

This clone occurred a few times. An end of the junction differs from the germline gene, which may be a read error. V is TRBV7-7 and J is TRBJ2-1; no clear D. The germline V gene encodes CDR1 SSHAT and CDR2 FNYEAQ (reference sequence). There are 13 residues in the CDR3. This CDR3 reads CASSIGPYNEQFF. The CDR3 DNA follows: TGTGCTAGCAGCATCGGGCCTTACAATGAGCAGTTCTTC.

The CDR3 nucleotides read TGCGCCAGCAGCCTGAGCAGGGTGGACACTGAAGCTTTCTTT. This codes for CASSLSRVDTEAFF. The rearrangement joins TRBV5-1 to TRBJ1-1; TRBD1 is a possible D gene (5 bases). V gave up 4 bases and J gave up 3 bases, with 13 bases separating them. Germline V gene lookup returns CDR1 SGHRS and CDR2 YFSETQ. The CDR3 spans 14 residues.

V is TRBV6-1 and J is TRBJ2-7; tentatively, D is TRBD2 (5 bases). Looked up from germline, CDR1 is MNHNS and CDR2 is SASEGT. CDR3 length: 14 residues. V shed 4 bases and J shed 0 bases, with 10 bases lying between them. The CDR3 loop reads CASSGQGSSYEQYF. The CDR3 bases are TGTGCCAGCAGTGGTCAAGGGAGCTCCTACGAGCAGTACTTC.

The J gene is TRBJ2-2, the V gene TRBV5-1, with unresolved D. CDR1 is SGHRS and CDR2 is YFSETQ in the germline V gene. Trimming left V 2 bases short and J 4 bases short, with 6 bases between. This CDR3 region has 13 residues. The CDR3 spells CASSLTRTGELFF. The CDR3 DNA reads TGCGCCAGCAGCTTAACCCGCACCGGGGAGCTGTTTTTT.

J is TRBJ2-7 and V is TRBV29-1; 9 bases agree with TRBD1. The CDR3 totals 12 residues. Trimming removed 7 bases from V and 2 bases from J; junction bases left unmatched: 3. CDR1 and CDR2 (germline): SQVTM, ANQGSEA. CDR3 loop: CSAGTGTYEQYF. Written as DNA, the CDR3 is TGCAGCGCCGGGACAGGGACCTACGAGCAGTACTTC.

The chain couples TRBV6-1 to TRBJ2-1; TRBD1 might be the D (6 bases). Trimming stripped 9 bases from V and 7 bases from J, with 13 bases between. The CDR3 runs to 12 residues. The germline CDR1 and CDR2 sequences are MNHNS and SASEGT. The CDR3 spells CASRRQENEQFF. The CDR3 DNA reads as TGTGCCAGTAGACGACAGGAAAATGAGCAGTTCTTC.

The rearrangement uses TRBV2 and TRBJ2-2; 9 nucleotides align to TRBD1. Per the germline V gene, CDR1 is SNHLY and CDR2 is FYNNEI. The CDR3 runs 15 residues. Trimming at V came to 6 bases and at J to 5 bases, leaving 7 bases not matched to a gene. The CDR3 region has the DNA TGTGCCAGCAGGAGGACAGGGGTGGGGACCGGGGAGCTGTTTTTT. Its protein is CASRRTGVGTGELFF.